The next 7 T cell receptor beta chains were all read from a single sample in a study of graft-versus-host responses after intestinal transplantation (dated by TCRdb to about 2021). Their antigen targets remain unknown. The sample's time point, from its label and the paper: cells obtained before transplantation from donor or recipient. Preparation of the library involved the immunoSEQ multiplex PCR assay. TCRdb carries this immuneACCESS record with in-frame sequences only. Its versions omit some clonotypes, under half of them owing to an unresolved V gene in the studies checked, with the rest unexplained. This sample is represented by about 110,000 clones; around nine tenths of them were singletons. The top ten clonotypes cover 0.23% of the sample. Sample: unstimulated CD4+ T cells sorted from spleen or lymph node cells, taken before transplant. These receptor sequences come from a human donor who was the organ donor for an intestinal transplant.

The chain carries TRBV5-1 and TRBJ1-2, with TRBD1 as a possible D gene (6 bases). The CDR3 is made up of 14 amino acids. CDR1 is SGHRS and CDR2 is YFSETQ in the germline V gene. V dropped 0 bases and J dropped 5 bases, with 11 bases sitting between them. CDR3 protein: CASSLESGAYGYTF. Here the CDR3 DNA reads TGCGCCAGCAGCTTGGAATCAGGGGCATATGGCTACACCTTC.

CDR3 sequence: CASRTSGGAEAFF. DNA of the CDR3: TGTGCCAGTAGGACCTCAGGGGGGGCTGAAGCTTTCTTT. The chain couples TRBV19 to TRBJ1-1; 7 bases agree with TRBD1. The CDR3 sequence is 13 residues long. The V gene end was trimmed by 6 bases and the J gene end by 6 bases; junction bases not matched to a gene: 7. The germline V gene has CDR1 LNHDA and CDR2 SQIVND (reference sequence).

The rearrangement uses TRBV6-6 and TRBJ1-5; no reliable D call. V was shortened by 6 bases and J by 2 bases, with 14 bases between the two germline ends. CDR3 size: 15 residues. CDR1 and CDR2 (germline): MNHNY, SVGAGI (reference sequence). The CDR3 reads CASSPFREGNQPQHF. As DNA, the CDR3 is TGTGCCAGCAGCCCATTTAGGGAGGGCAATCAGCCCCAGCATTTT.

The chain employs TRBV4-2 and TRBJ2-7, with TRBD1 matching 9 bases. V lost 1 base, J lost 5 bases, and 6 bases stayed unmatched. The CDR3 totals 15 residues. Germline CDR1 LGHNA, CDR2 YNFKEQ. The CDR3 sequence is CASSQVEGQGHEQYF. In DNA, the CDR3 is TGTGCCAGCAGCCAAGTGGAGGGACAGGGACACGAGCAGTACTTC.

This chain uses TRBV5-4 with TRBJ2-1; D possibly matches TRBD1 or TRBD2 (5 bases each). The V gene lost 4 bases and the J gene lost 4 bases, with 18 bases spanning the gap. Germline V gene sequence: CDR1 SGHNT, CDR2 YYREEE (reference sequence). This CDR3 has 16 residues. In nucleotides, the CDR3 is TGTGCCAGCAGCCCATCTGGGACGAGCGGATACAATGAGCAGTTCTTC. It specifies CASSPSGTSGYNEQFF.

As DNA, the CDR3 is TGTGCCAGCAGTTATCGGAATGAGCAGTTCTTC. Translation: CASSYRNEQFF. J is TRBJ2-1 and V is TRBV28; the D is unclear. The CDR3 runs to 11 residues. Trimming shortened V by 4 bases and J by 7 bases, and 5 bases separated the two germline ends. The germline V gene has CDR1 MDHEN and CDR2 SYDVKM.

This chain uses TRBV11-2 with TRBJ2-1; TRBD1 agrees at 8 bases. Germline CDR1 and CDR2: SGHAT and FQNNGV. Germline trimming cut 8 bases from V and 3 bases from J; bases unmatched to any gene: 9. This CDR3 has 15 amino acids. The CDR3 region is CASGRVTGDYNEQFF. As DNA, the CDR3 is TGTGCCAGCGGACGAGTGACAGGGGACTACAATGAGCAGTTCTTC. Complete variable domain (other parts from reference TRBV11-2 and TRBJ2-1): EAGVAQSPRYKIIEKRQSVAFWCNPISGHATLYWYQQILGQGPKLLIQFQNNGVVDDSQLPKDRFSAERLKGVDSTLKIQPAKLEDSAVYLCASGRVTGDYNEQFFGPGTRLTVL.